This is a list of T cell receptor beta chains from one sample in a study of control samples from healthy donors and cancer patients. Measured with immunoSEQ multiplex PCR; TCRdb has only the in-frame clones, and not every one. The specimen's table records 150,000 to 200,000 clones. The sequenced sample consisted of blood. These receptors originate from a woman in her thirties in good health. The CDR3 runs from the conserved cysteine through the conserved F or W. D genes are given only for firm matches.

d_call	v_call	j_call	cdr3_aa	cdr3_nt
-	TRBV14	TRBJ2-4	CASSQSLFRATKNIQYF	TGTGCCAGCAGCCAATCTCTTTTTCGCGCTACCAAAAACATTCAGTACTTC
TRBD1	TRBV5-5	TRBJ1-1	CASSLDRGRLGEAFF	TGTGCCAGCAGCTTGGACAGGGGGCGACTTGGTGAAGCTTTCTTT
-	TRBV29-1	TRBJ1-4	CSVRDSPGGEKLFF	TGCAGCGTTCGGGACTCCCCAGGTGGTGAAAAACTGTTTTTT
-	TRBV6-1	TRBJ1-2	CASSELRYGYTF	TGTGCCAGCAGTGAACTTAGGTATGGCTACACCTTC
TRBD1	TRBV5-6	TRBJ1-6	CASSFRGLNYNSPLHF	TGTGCCAGCAGCTTCAGGGGGCTGAACTATAATTCACCCCTCCACTTT
TRBD2	TRBV27	TRBJ2-5	CASSWGSGEIQETQYF	TGTGCCAGCAGTTGGGGTAGCGGGGAGATCCAAGAGACCCAGTACTTC
-	TRBV28	TRBJ1-6	CASSLGGFAYNSPLHF	TGTGCCAGCAGTTTAGGCGGGTTCGCCTATAATTCACCCCTCCACTTT
TRBD1	TRBV19	TRBJ1-5	CASEGAGQPQHF	TGTGCCAGCGAGGGGGCGGGTCAGCCCCAGCATTTT
TRBD1	TRBV27	TRBJ1-2	CASSLLGTGGRYGYTF	TGTGCCAGCAGTTTATTAGGAACAGGGGGTCGATATGGCTACACCTTC
TRBD1	TRBV12-3/TRBV12-4	TRBJ1-1	CASSSSGGVEAFF	TGTGCCAGCAGTTCTTCAGGGGGTGTTGAAGCTTTCTTT
-	TRBV5-6	TRBJ2-2	CASSLYGVGYPGELFF	TGTGCCAGCAGCTTGTATGGGGTCGGGTATCCCGGGGAGCTGTTTTTT
-	TRBV7-8	TRBJ1-1	CASSLAAGANTEAFF	TGTGCCAGCAGCTTAGCGGCAGGGGCGAACACTGAAGCTTTCTTT
-	TRBV29-1	TRBJ1-2	CSVEALHRVNGYTF	TGCAGCGTTGAAGCTCTACACAGGGTCAATGGCTACACCTTC
-	TRBV28	TRBJ2-1	CASRDWGPYNEQFF	TGTGCCAGCAGGGACTGGGGACCCTACAATGAGCAGTTCTTC
-	TRBV6-5	TRBJ2-7	CASSYFGGSGEQYF	TGTGCCAGCAGTTACTTCGGGGGATCTGGGGAGCAGTACTTC
-	TRBV10-3	TRBJ1-6	CAIRTGENSPLHF	TGTGCCATCAGAACGGGGGAAAATTCACCCCTCCACTTT
-	TRBV29-1	TRBJ2-1	CSVAALPRSYNEQFF	TGCAGCGTTGCGGCTCTCCCCCGCTCCTACAATGAGCAGTTCTTC
-	TRBV5-6	TRBJ2-3	CASSLFPGGTDTQYF	TGTGCCAGCAGCTTGTTTCCGGGGGGCACAGATACGCAGTATTTT
TRBD1	TRBV4-1	TRBJ1-2	CASSVQGAGYGYTF	TGCGCCAGCAGCGTACAGGGGGCTGGCTATGGCTACACCTTC
-	TRBV27	TRBJ1-5	CASRPLGLNQPQHF	TGTGCCAGCAGACCCCTAGGACTGAATCAGCCCCAGCATTTT
-	TRBV21-1	TRBJ2-2	CASSKEGSETNRHGELFF	TGTGCCAGCAGCAAAGAGGGGTCCGAGACTAATCGGCACGGGGAGCTGTTTTTT
TRBD1	TRBV5-1	TRBJ1-2	CASSLPGGGSGYTF	TGCGCCAGCAGCTTACCAGGGGGCGGGAGTGGCTACACCTTC
-	TRBV5-4	TRBJ2-3	CASSLARVETDTQYF	TGTGCCAGCAGCTTGGCGAGGGTAGAGACAGATACGCAGTATTTT
-	TRBV7-7	TRBJ2-1	CASSPVGVPKEQFF	TGTGCTAGCAGCCCAGTCGGGGTCCCCAAGGAGCAGTTCTTC
TRBD1	TRBV28	TRBJ1-1	CASSPFGTGYTEAFF	TGTGCCAGCAGCCCTTTTGGGACAGGGTACACTGAAGCTTTCTTT
TRBD1	TRBV6-2/TRBV6-3	TRBJ1-5	CASSYGTGYQPQHF	TGTGCCAGCAGTTACGGGACAGGGTATCAGCCCCAGCATTTT
-	TRBV5-1	TRBJ2-7	CASSLWGARDEQYF	TGCGCCAGCAGCTTGTGGGGGGCGCGGGACGAGCAGTACTTC
-	TRBV28	TRBJ2-4	CASSLPTRGIAKNIQYF	TGTGCCAGCAGCCTACCGACAAGGGGAATAGCCAAAAACATTCAGTACTTC
TRBD1	TRBV13	TRBJ1-4	CASSQKSMDRAEEKLFF	TGTGCCAGCAGCCAGAAATCTATGGACAGGGCGGAAGAAAAACTGTTTTTT
-	TRBV5-1	TRBJ1-2	CASSLRGMDYGYTF	TGCGCCAGCAGCTTGAGGGGAATGGACTATGGCTACACCTTC
-	TRBV7-8	TRBJ1-6	CASSLRRTAGYLSPLHF	TGTGCCAGCAGCTTAAGGCGGACAGCGGGATACTTGTCACCCCTCCACTTT
-	TRBV28	TRBJ1-1	CASSLLQVTWAFF	TGTGCCAGCAGTTTATTACAGGTTACGTGGGCTTTCTTT
-	TRBV7-8	TRBJ2-1	CASSLVPEGEQFF	TGTGCCAGCAGCCTAGTCCCCGAAGGTGAGCAGTTCTTC
-	TRBV27	TRBJ2-2	CASSLYTGSIGELFF	TGTGCCAGCAGTTTATATACAGGGTCAATCGGGGAGCTGTTTTTT
-	TRBV6-5	TRBJ1-6	CASSYLGSGNSPLHF	TGTGCCAGCAGTTACCTGGGGAGCGGTAATTCACCCCTCCACTTT
TRBD1	TRBV11-1	TRBJ1-5	CASSPDRGPNQPQHF	TGTGCCAGCAGCCCCGACAGGGGCCCCAATCAGCCCCAGCATTTT
-	TRBV3-1/TRBV3-2	TRBJ1-5	CASSHPGGSQPQHF	TGTGCCAGCAGCCACCCCGGGGGGAGTCAGCCCCAGCATTTT
-	TRBV5-1	TRBJ2-7	CASSLSSYEQYF	TGCGCCAGCAGTTTGAGCTCCTACGAGCAGTACTTC
-	TRBV18	TRBJ2-3	CASSPPAKTDTQYF	TGTGCCAGCTCACCACCGGCCAAGACGGATACGCAGTATTTT
-	TRBV30	TRBJ1-1	CAWRPTTGNTEAFF	TGTGCCTGGAGACCAACGACCGGGAACACTGAAGCTTTCTTT
-	TRBV13	TRBJ1-2	CASSLFPGDYGYTF	TGTGCCAGCAGCTTATTCCCAGGGGACTATGGCTACACCTTC
TRBD1	TRBV7-8	TRBJ2-1	CASRRSRDRKSEQFF	TGTGCCAGCAGACGGTCCCGGGACAGGAAAAGTGAGCAGTTCTTC
TRBD1	TRBV7-9	TRBJ1-2	CASSLGSGQGGGYTF	TGTGCCAGCAGCTTAGGGTCGGGACAGGGTGGCGGCTACACCTTC
TRBD1	TRBV5-1	TRBJ2-7	CANSAGYTGGFDEQYF	TGCGCCAACAGCGCTGGATATACAGGGGGCTTCGACGAGCAGTACTTC
-	TRBV7-3	TRBJ1-1	CASSLIWGTEAFF	TGTGCCAGCAGCTTAATCTGGGGCACTGAAGCTTTCTTT
TRBD1	TRBV18	TRBJ1-2	CASSPKTGTGGGGYTF	TGTGCCAGCTCACCAAAGACCGGGACAGGGGGCGGCGGCTACACCTTC
-	TRBV2	TRBJ2-7	CATNFGQGGHEQYF	TGTGCCACGAATTTTGGGCAGGGGGGACACGAGCAGTACTTC
-	TRBV6-5	TRBJ2-7	CATDRGAYEQYF	TGTGCCACGGATCGGGGTGCCTACGAGCAGTACTTC
-	TRBV28	TRBJ1-2	CASTLVRGGGYTF	TGTGCCAGCACCCTCGTGAGGGGGGGTGGCTACACCTTC
TRBD1	TRBV5-5	TRBJ2-2	CASSPETGTGELFF	TGTGCCAGCAGCCCAGAGACAGGGACCGGGGAGCTGTTTTTT
-	TRBV6-5	TRBJ2-5	CASSFDPSWQETQYF	TGTGCCAGCAGTTTCGACCCCTCCTGGCAAGAGACCCAGTACTTC
-	TRBV6-1	TRBJ2-7	CASSERARRYF	TGTGCCAGCAGTGAAAGGGCCAGGCGGTACTTC
TRBD1	TRBV4-1	TRBJ1-6	CASSHTGTGSSYNSPLHF	TGCGCCAGCAGCCATACCGGGACAGGGAGCTCCTATAATTCACCCCTCCACTTT
-	TRBV4-3	TRBJ2-5	CASSQEVRRKETQYF	TGCGCCAGCAGCCAAGAGGTTCGCAGGAAAGAGACCCAGTACTTC
-	TRBV14	TRBJ1-4	CASQPGSSSTNEKLFF	TGTGCCAGCCAGCCGGGGAGCAGTTCAACTAATGAAAAACTGTTTTTT
TRBD2	TRBV27	TRBJ2-5	CPGQGGLAGRETQYF	TGTCCCGGACAGGGGGGACTAGCGGGGAGGGAGACCCAGTACTTC
TRBD1	TRBV5-1	TRBJ1-1	CASSPGQGNTEAFF	TGCGCCAGCAGCCCGGGACAGGGCAACACTGAAGCTTTCTTT
-	TRBV28	TRBJ1-2	CASSSPGTSVYGYTF	TGTGCCAGCAGCTCACCCGGGACATCTGTCTATGGCTACACCTTC
-	TRBV28	TRBJ1-1	CASSSPTEGGRGEAFF	TGTGCCAGCAGTTCCCCCACCGAGGGCGGAAGGGGTGAAGCTTTCTTT
TRBD2	TRBV11-3	TRBJ2-4	CASSLDGLAGGDIQYF	TGTGCCAGCAGCTTAGATGGCCTAGCGGGGGGTGACATTCAGTACTTC